The sequence of this T cell receptor beta chain was determined in a study of cytomegalovirus exposure and HLA in healthy donors. Findings of the study overall: Cytomegalovirus-associated status was assigned to 164 TCR beta chains. The finding came from a later analysis; first-cohort TCR clusters tended to co-occur in the approximately 120 validation repertoires.

Germline loops: CDR1 SGDLS, CDR2 YYNGEE. The CDR3 has 18 amino acids. Trimming at V came to 4 bases and at J to 3 bases, leaving 12 bases not matched to a gene. Comment on this clone: Its antigen is still unknown.

TCRdb's table, derived via immunoSEQ multiplex PCR, lists solely in-frame clones and lacks some. Found here are over 120,000 clones, about 87% of them singletons; the top ten hold around 5.9%. The V gene is TRBV9, the J gene TRBJ2-7, with 14 bases matching TRBD2. Sequenced input: PBMCs. The receptor was isolated from a woman in her thirties in good health and CMV-seropositive. CDR3 nucleotides: TGTGCCAGCAGCCCCGTGGGGACTAGCGGGGGATCACTCTACGAGCAGTACTTC. Protein: CASSPVGTSGGSLYEQYF.